Each of the 16 T cell receptor beta chains below was sequenced from the same sample in a study of CD8 T cells in Susac syndrome. Random hexamers primed reverse transcription of about 0.45 to 1 ug RNA. TCRdb reprocessed the immunoSEQ multiplex PCR reads via MiXCR and lists one record per CDR3 protein. This sample has over 150,000 distinct CDR3 sequences, with about 95% found just once. What was sequenced was CD4+ T cells from PBMCs. Receptor source: a human donor with multiple sclerosis.

The chain joins TRBV28 to TRBJ2-7; TRBD2 agrees at 8 bases. Germline V gene sequence: CDR1 MDHEN, CDR2 SYDVKM. The CDR3 spans 13 residues. J gave up 2 bases and V 5 bases, and 2 bases lay outside the gene matches. The CDR3 sequence is CASSTSGPYEQYF. The CDR3 nucleotides read TGTGCCAGCAGTACTAGCGGCCCCTACGAGCAGTACTTC.

This clonotype appeared a single time. The chain combines TRBV20-1 with TRBJ1-1, with a possible D match to TRBD1 (6 bases). CDR1 and CDR2 (germline): DFQATT, SNEGSKA (reference sequence). The CDR3 is 13 residues long. Trimming left V 0 bases short and J 3 bases short, with 8 bases between. CDR3 nucleotide sequence: TGCAGTGCTAGAGAAGACAGGTACACTGAAGCTTTCTTT. Its protein product is CSAREDRYTEAFF.

For the CDR3, the DNA is TGCAGCGTTTCGGACAGGGGCACTGAAGCTTTCTTT. This gives the protein CSVSDRGTEAFF. The chain couples TRBV29-1 to TRBJ1-1, with TRBD1 matching 9 bases. The germline CDR1 and CDR2 sequences are SQVTM and ANQGSEA. The CDR3 has 12 amino acids. J gave up 4 bases and V 5 bases, and 2 bases lay outside the gene matches.

In this sample, this clonotype turned up once. This rearrangement joins TRBV29-1 to TRBJ1-2; 12 bases fit TRBD1. V lost 0 bases and J lost 4; bases outside the gene matches: 12. The V gene's germline CDR1 is SQVTM and CDR2 ANQGSEA. The CDR3 contains 18 residues. The CDR3 reads CSVEDRGDRGLVRYGYTF. In DNA, the CDR3 is TGCAGCGTTGAAGATCGTGGGGACAGGGGGCTGGTACGCTATGGCTACACCTTC.

The J gene is TRBJ1-1, the V gene TRBV20-1; possible D gene TRBD1, 5 bases. This CDR3 region has 14 residues. The ends were cut back, 3 bases at V and 6 bases at J, with 17 bases in the middle. Per germline, CDR1 DFQATT and CDR2 SNEGSKA (reference sequence). CDR3: CSARKSGLSSEAFF. CDR3 nucleotides: TGCAGTGCTAGGAAATCAGGGCTTAGTTCTGAAGCTTTCTTT.

The chain's CDR3 is CSAGRQFGEQFF. The CDR3 DNA reads as TGCAGTGCCGGGAGGCAGTTCGGGGAGCAGTTCTTC. The genes are TRBV20-1 and TRBJ2-1; TRBD2 agrees at 7 bases. CDR3 size: 12 residues. Germline V lookup: CDR1 DFQATT, CDR2 SNEGSKA (reference sequence). V lost 6 bases and J lost 10; bases outside the gene matches: 9.

This clonotype appeared a single time. V is TRBV9 and J is TRBJ2-2, with D maybe TRBD2 (6 bases). V lost 3 bases and J 4 bases, leaving 16 bases between the germline ends. The V gene's germline CDR1 is SGDLS and CDR2 YYNGEE. The CDR3 consists of 16 residues. The CDR3 DNA is TGTGCCAGCAGCGCCGGGACTGACGCAAGCACCGGGGAGCTGTTTTTT. This translates into CASSAGTDASTGELFF.

Concerning this clonotype itself: One end of the junction does not line up with germline, which may come from a read error. The J gene is TRBJ1-2, the V gene TRBV3-1, with 9 positions matching TRBD1. The CDR3 is made up of 15 amino acids. Germline V CDR1 and CDR2: LGHDT, YNNKEL (reference sequence). DNA of the CDR3: TGTACCAGCAGCCCGGGCTGGGACAGGGACTATGGCTACACCTTC. Its translation: CTSSPGWDRDYGYTF.

This clonotype was picked up one time. V gene TRBV6-2 or TRBV6-3 combines with J gene TRBJ2-1; possibly TRBD2 for D (5 bases). The V and J ends lost 7 bases and 0 bases respectively, with 13 bases between them. Germline values: CDR1 MNHEY, CDR2 SVGEGT. This CDR3 comprises 15 residues. CDR3 coding DNA: TGTGCCAGCAACCCAGCGGTGAGCTCCTACAATGAGCAGTTCTTC. This translates into CASNPAVSSYNEQFF.

The rearrangement joins TRBV6-1 to TRBJ2-4, with TRBD1 as a possible D gene (7 bases). This CDR3 contains 16 residues. Trimming stripped 5 bases from V and 2 bases from J, with 16 bases between. Germline-derived CDR1 and CDR2 are MNHNS and SASEGT. CDR3 residues: CASSRGTASPKNIQYF. CDR3 bases: TGTGCCAGCAGTCGGGGGACAGCTAGTCCCAAAAACATTCAGTACTTC.

This sequence joins TRBV7-9 and TRBJ2-1; the match to TRBD2 covers 9 bases. The CDR3 spans 14 residues. Germline CDR1 reads SEHNR; CDR2 reads FQNEAQ (reference sequence). After removal of 5 bases from V and 9 bases from J, the junction contained 8 bases not matched to a gene. CDR3 sequence (DNA): TGTGCCAGCAGCCCTACTAGCGGGCTGGGTGAGCAGTTCTTC. Translation gives CASSPTSGLGEQFF.

The chain recombines TRBV20-1 with TRBJ2-2; 7 bases map to TRBD2. Per the germline V gene, CDR1 is DFQATT and CDR2 is SNEGSKA (reference sequence). With 3 bases clipped from V and 3 bases from J, the junction kept 7 bases outside the gene matches. The CDR3 runs to 15 residues. The CDR3 sequence is CSASEAGRDTGELFF. The CDR3 DNA reads as TGCAGTGCTAGCGAAGCTGGGAGGGACACCGGGGAGCTGTTTTTT.

The chain recombines TRBV2 with TRBJ2-7, with 7 nucleotides matching TRBD1. The V gene end was trimmed by 10 bases and the J gene end by 3 bases; junction bases not matched to a gene: 15. The CDR3 is 15 residues long. The germline V gene encodes CDR1 SNHLY and CDR2 FYNNEI. Written as DNA, the CDR3 is TGTGCCACCCGACCATTGGGCAGGGGGAACTACGAGCAGTACTTC. Protein: CATRPLGRGNYEQYF. Full variable domain (missing parts from reference TRBV2 and TRBJ2-7): EPEVTQTPSHQVTQMGQEVILRCVPISNHLYFYWYRQILGQKVEFLVSFYNNEISEKSEIFDDQFSVERPDGSNFTLKIRSTKLEDSAMYFCATRPLGRGNYEQYFGPGTRLTVT.

V usage is TRBV20-1 and J usage is TRBJ2-7; no firm D call. The CDR3 has 14 amino acids. Germline lookup yields CDR1 DFQATT and CDR2 SNEGSKA (reference sequence). The V end lost 0 bases, the J end lost 3 bases, and 12 bases lay between the germline ends. CDR3 coding DNA: TGCAGTGCTAGAGATTCAACTAAAAGCTACGAGCAGTACTTC. As protein: CSARDSTKSYEQYF.

The rearrangement joins TRBV3-1 to TRBJ1-2; a possible D gene is TRBD1 (6 bases). Per the germline V gene, CDR1 is LGHDT and CDR2 is YNNKEL (reference sequence). Trimming took 1 base from V and 0 from J, leaving 15 bases between them. The CDR3 is 17 residues long. The CDR3 is CASSQAAWTEANYGYTF. CDR3 in DNA: TGTGCCAGCAGCCAAGCTGCGTGGACAGAGGCTAACTATGGCTACACCTTC.

J is TRBJ1-1 and V is TRBV20-1; D gene ambiguous. The germline V gene encodes CDR1 DFQATT and CDR2 SNEGSKA (reference sequence). This CDR3 is 14 amino acids long. V was cut by 6 bases and J by 1 base, with 15 bases left in between. The CDR3 DNA reads as TGCAGTGCCAGCCAGAGTTTAACGAACACTGAAGCTTTCTTT. It is translated as CSASQSLTNTEAFF.